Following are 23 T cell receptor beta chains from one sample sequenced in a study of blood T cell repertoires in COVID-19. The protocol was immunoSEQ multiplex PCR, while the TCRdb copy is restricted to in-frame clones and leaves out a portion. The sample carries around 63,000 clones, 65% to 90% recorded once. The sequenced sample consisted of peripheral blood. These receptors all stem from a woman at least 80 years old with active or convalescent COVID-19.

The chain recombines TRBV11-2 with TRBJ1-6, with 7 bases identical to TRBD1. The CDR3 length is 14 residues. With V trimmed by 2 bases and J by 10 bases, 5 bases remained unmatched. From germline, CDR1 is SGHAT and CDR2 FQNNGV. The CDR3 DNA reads TGTGCCAGCAGCTTAAGGCAGGGGGGATCACCCCTCCACTTT. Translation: CASSLRQGGSPLHF.

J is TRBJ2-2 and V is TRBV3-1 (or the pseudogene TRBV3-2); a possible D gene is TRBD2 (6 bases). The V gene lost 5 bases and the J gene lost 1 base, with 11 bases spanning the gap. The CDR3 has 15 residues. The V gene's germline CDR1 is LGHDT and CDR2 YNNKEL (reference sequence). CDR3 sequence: CASSGGTVNTGELFF. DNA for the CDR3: TGTGCCAGCAGCGGAGGGACGGTGAACACCGGGGAGCTGTTTTTT.

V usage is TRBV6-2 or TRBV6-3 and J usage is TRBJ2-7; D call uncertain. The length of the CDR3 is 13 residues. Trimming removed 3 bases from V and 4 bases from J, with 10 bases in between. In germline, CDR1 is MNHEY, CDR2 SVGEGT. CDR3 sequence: CASSYLPLYEQYF. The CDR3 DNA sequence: TGTGCCAGCAGTTATCTCCCACTTTACGAGCAGTACTTC.

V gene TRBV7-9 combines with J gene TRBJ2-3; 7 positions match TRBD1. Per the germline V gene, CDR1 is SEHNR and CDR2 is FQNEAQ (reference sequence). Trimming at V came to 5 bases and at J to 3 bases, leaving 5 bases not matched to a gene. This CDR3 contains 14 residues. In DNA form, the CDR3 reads TGTGCCAGCAGCCAAAGGGGGCAGACAGATACGCAGTATTTT. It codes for CASSQRGQTDTQYF.

CDR3 region: CASSLEVRGQNTEAFF. The CDR3 DNA follows: TGTGCCAGCAGCTTAGAGGTGAGGGGACAGAACACTGAAGCTTTCTTT. V usage is TRBV7-2 and J usage is TRBJ1-1; weak D call: TRBD1 (6 bases). From germline, CDR1 is SGHTA and CDR2 FQGNSA. The CDR3 totals 16 residues. The V end was cut by 1 base, the J end by 1 base, with 13 bases between.

The DNA for the CDR3 is TGTGCCAGCTCACCACCCTTCGGGACCTACGAGCAGTACTTC. It specifies CASSPPFGTYEQYF. The V call is TRBV18, the J call TRBJ2-7; the D gene is possibly TRBD2 (5 bases). This CDR3 has 14 amino acids. Germline V lookup: CDR1 KGHSH, CDR2 LQKENI. Deletions cut 0 bases from V and 2 bases from J, with 8 bases between. Together with reference TRBV18 and TRBJ2-7, the CDR3 gives the full variable domain: NAGVMQNPRHLVRRRGQEARLRCSPMKGHSHVYWYRQLPEEGLKFMVYLQKENIIDESGMPKERFSAEFPKEGPSILRIQQVVRGDSAAYFCASSPPFGTYEQYFGPGTRLTVT.

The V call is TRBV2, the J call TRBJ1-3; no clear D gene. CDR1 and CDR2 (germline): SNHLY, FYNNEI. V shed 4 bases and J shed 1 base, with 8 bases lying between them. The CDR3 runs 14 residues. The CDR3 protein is CASSGVASGNTIYF. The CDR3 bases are TGTGCCAGCAGTGGGGTAGCTTCTGGAAACACCATATATTTT.

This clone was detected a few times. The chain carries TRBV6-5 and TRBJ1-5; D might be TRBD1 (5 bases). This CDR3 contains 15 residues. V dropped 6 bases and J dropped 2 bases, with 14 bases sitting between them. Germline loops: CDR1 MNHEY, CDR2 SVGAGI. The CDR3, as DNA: TGTGCCAGCAGACCCGACAGCTCTGGCAATCAGCCCCAGCATTTT. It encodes CASRPDSSGNQPQHF.

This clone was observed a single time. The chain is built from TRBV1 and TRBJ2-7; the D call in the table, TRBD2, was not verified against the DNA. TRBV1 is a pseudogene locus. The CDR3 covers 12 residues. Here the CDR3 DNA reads TGCACCAGCAGCCACCTGAGAAACGAGCAGTACTTC. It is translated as CTSSHLRNEQYF.

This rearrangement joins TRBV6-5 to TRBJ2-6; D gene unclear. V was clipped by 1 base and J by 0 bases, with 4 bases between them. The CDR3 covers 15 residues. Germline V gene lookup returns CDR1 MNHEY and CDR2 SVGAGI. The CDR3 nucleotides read TGTGCCAGCAGTTACTACGGCTCTGGGGCCAACGTCCTGACTTTC. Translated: CASSYYGSGANVLTF.

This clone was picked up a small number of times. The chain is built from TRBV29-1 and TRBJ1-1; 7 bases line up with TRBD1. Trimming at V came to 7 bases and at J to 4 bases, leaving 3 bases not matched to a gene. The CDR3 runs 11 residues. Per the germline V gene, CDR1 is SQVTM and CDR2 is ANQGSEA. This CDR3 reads CSGTGATEAFF. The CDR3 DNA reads TGCAGCGGTACAGGGGCCACTGAAGCTTTCTTT.

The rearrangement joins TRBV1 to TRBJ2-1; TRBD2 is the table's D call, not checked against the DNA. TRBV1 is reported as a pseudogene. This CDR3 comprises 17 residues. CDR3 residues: CTSSQDPGGLTYNEQFF. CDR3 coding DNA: TGCACCAGCAGCCAGGACCCCGGGGGGCTAACCTACAATGAGCAGTTCTTC.

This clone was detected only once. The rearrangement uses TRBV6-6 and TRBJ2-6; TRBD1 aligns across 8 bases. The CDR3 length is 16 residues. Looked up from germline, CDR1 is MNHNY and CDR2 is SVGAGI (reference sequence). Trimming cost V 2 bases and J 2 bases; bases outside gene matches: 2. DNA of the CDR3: TGTGCCAGCAGTTACCAGGACAGGGCTGGGGCCAACGTCCTGACTTTC. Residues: CASSYQDRAGANVLTF.

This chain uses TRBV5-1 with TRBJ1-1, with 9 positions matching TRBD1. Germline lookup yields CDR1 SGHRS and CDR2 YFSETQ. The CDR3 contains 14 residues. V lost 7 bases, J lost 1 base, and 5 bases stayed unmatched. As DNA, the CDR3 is TGCGCCAGCCACAGGGGGCAGGAGAACACTGAAGCTTTCTTT. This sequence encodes CASHRGQENTEAFF.

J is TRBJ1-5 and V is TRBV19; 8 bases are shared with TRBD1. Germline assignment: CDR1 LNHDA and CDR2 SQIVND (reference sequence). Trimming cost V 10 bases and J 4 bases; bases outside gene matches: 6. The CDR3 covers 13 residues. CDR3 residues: CATGGTGNQPQHF. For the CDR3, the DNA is TGTGCCACCGGAGGGACAGGTAATCAGCCCCAGCATTTT.

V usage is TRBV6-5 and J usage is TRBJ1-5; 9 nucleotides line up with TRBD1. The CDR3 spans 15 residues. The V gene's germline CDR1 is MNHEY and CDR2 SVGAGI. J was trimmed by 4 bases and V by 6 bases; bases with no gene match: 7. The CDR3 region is CASSITGGENQPQHF. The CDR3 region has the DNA TGTGCCAGCAGCATAACAGGGGGCGAGAATCAGCCCCAGCATTTT.

The CDR3 sequence is CASSLDASNYGYTF. The CDR3 bases are TGCGCCAGCAGCTTGGATGCGTCGAACTATGGCTACACCTTC. This rearrangement joins TRBV5-1 to TRBJ1-2; no definite D call. CDR1 is SGHRS and CDR2 is YFSETQ in the germline V gene. V was pared by 0 bases and J by 2 bases, with 8 bases between. This CDR3 comprises 14 residues.

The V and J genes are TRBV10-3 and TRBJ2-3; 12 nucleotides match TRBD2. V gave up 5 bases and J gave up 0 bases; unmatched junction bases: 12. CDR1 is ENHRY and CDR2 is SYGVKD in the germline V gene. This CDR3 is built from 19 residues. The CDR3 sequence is CAISSHPGTSGPSTDTQYF. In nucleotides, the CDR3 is TGTGCCATCAGTTCCCATCCCGGGACTAGCGGGCCTAGCACAGATACGCAGTATTTT.

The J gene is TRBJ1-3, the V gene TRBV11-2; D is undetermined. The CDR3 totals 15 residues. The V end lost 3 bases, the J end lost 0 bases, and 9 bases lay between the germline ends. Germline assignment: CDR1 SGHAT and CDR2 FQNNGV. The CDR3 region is CASSFGRGSGNTIYF. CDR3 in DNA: TGTGCCAGCAGCTTCGGTCGGGGCTCTGGAAACACCATATATTTT.

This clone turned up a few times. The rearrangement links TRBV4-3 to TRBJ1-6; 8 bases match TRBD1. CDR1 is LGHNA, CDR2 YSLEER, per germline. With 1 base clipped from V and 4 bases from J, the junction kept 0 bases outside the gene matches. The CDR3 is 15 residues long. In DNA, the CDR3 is TGCGCCAGCAGCCAAGGGACAGGGTATAATTCACCCCTCCACTTT. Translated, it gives CASSQGTGYNSPLHF.

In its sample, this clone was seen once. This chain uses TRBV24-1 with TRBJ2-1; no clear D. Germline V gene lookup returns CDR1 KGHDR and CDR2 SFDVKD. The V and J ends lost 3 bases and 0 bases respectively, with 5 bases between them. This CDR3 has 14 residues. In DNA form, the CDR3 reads TGTGCCACCAGTGATCCACACTCCTACAATGAGCAGTTCTTC. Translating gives CATSDPHSYNEQFF.

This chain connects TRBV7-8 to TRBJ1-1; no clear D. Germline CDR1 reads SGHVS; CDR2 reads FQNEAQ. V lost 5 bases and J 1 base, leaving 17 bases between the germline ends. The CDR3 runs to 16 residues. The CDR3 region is CASSPLLGRANTEAFF. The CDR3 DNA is TGTGCCAGCAGCCCCCTTCTAGGCCGAGCGAACACTGAAGCTTTCTTT.

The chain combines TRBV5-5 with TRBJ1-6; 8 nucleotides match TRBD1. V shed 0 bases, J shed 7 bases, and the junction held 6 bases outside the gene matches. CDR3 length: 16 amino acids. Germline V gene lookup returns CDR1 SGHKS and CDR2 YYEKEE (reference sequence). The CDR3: CASSLGAGGRNSPLHF. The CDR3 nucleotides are TGTGCCAGCAGCTTGGGGGCAGGGGGCAGGAATTCACCCCTCCACTTT. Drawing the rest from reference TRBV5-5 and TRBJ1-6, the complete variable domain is DAGVTQSPTHLIKTRGQQVTLRCSPISGHKSVSWYQQVLGQGPQFIFQYYEKEERGRGNFPDRFSARQFPNYSSELNVNALLLGDSALYLCASSLGAGGRNSPLHFGNGTRLTVT.